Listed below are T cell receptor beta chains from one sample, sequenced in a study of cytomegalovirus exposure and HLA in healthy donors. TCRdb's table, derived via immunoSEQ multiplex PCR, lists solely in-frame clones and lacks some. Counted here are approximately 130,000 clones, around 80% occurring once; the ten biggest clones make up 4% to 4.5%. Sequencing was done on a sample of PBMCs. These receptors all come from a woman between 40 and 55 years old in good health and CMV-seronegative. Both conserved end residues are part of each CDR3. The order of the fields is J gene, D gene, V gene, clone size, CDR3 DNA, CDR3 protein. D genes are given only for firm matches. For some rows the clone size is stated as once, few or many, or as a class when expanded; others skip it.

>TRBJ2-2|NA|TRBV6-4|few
TGTGCCAGCAGTGCAGGGAACACCGGGGAGCTGTTTTTT
CASSAGNTGELFF
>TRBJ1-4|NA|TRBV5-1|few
TGCGCCAGCAGCTTGGTTGCAGGGCAGGCTGAAAAACTGTTTTTT
CASSLVAGQAEKLFF
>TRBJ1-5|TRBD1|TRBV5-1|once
TGCGCCAGCAGCCCGACAGGGTCAGGCAATCAGCCCCAGCATTTT
CASSPTGSGNQPQHF
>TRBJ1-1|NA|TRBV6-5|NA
TGTGCCAGCAGTTTTGGGCCACGCGAAGAAGCTTTCTTT
CASSFGPREEAFF
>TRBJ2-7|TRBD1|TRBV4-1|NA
TGCGCCAGCAGCCAAGACCCCGGGACAGCACAGTACGAGCAGTACTTC
CASSQDPGTAQYEQYF
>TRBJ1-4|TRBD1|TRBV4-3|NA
TGCGCCAGCAGCGGTGGGACAGGAGGTGAAAAACTGTTTTTT
CASSGGTGGEKLFF
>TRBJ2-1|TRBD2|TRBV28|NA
TGTGCCAGCAGTTTAAATCCGGGACTAGCTTCCGATGAGCAGTTCTTC
CASSLNPGLASDEQFF
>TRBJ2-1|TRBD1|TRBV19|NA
TGTGCCAGTAGTGAAAGGGGGCTTGAGCAGTTCTTC
CASSERGLEQFF
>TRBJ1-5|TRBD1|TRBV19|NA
TGTGCCAGTTGGGATGGACAGGGGGCGAGCAATCAGCCCCAGCATTTT
CASWDGQGASNQPQHF
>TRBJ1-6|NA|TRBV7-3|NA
TGTGCCAGCAGCTTAAACACCGGTCTAGGTTCACCCCTCCACTTT
CASSLNTGLGSPLHF
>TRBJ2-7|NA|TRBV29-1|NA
TGCAGCGGAGGGGAACGGGACATCGGGGAGCAGTACTTC
CSGGERDIGEQYF
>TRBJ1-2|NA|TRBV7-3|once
TGTGCCAGCAGCTCAAGCGGGGGGGGCGTCTATGGCTACACCTTC
CASSSSGGGVYGYTF
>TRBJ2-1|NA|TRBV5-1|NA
TGCGCCAGCAGCCTAAAGTCGGGGGATACCGGAGGCCATGAGCAGTTCTTC
CASSLKSGDTGGHEQFF
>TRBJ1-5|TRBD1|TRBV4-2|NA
TGTGCCAGCAGCGCAACAGGGGGATGGGATCAGCCCCAGCATTTT
CASSATGGWDQPQHF
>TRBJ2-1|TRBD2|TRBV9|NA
TGTGCCAGCGTCTCAGGGGGGACTAGCGCTCGGGAGCAGTTCTTC
CASVSGGTSAREQFF
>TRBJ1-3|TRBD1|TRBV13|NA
TGTGCCAGCAGCTTCTCGAGACAGGGGGTTTGGAGAAACACCATATATTTT
CASSFSRQGVWRNTIYF
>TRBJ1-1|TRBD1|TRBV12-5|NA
TGTGCTAGTGGGACAGGGGACGAAGCTTTCTTT
CASGTGDEAFF
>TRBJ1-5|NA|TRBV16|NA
TGTGCCAGCAGCCAATCATCAGGGGTGAACCAGCCCCAGCATTTT
CASSQSSGVNQPQHF
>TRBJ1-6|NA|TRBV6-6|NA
TGTGCCAGCAGTTACCCCTCGACATTGGATAATTCACCCCTCCACTTT
CASSYPSTLDNSPLHF
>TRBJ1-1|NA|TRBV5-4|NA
TGTGCCAGCAGCTTTTCAACCGGGAACACTGAAGCTTTCTTT
CASSFSTGNTEAFF
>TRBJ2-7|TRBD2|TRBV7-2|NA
TGTGCCAGCAGCCCGTATCTAGCGGGAGTTTTGTACGAGCAGTACTTC
CASSPYLAGVLYEQYF
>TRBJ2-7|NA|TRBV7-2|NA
TGTGCCAGCAGCTTAAACCCCACTCTCGAGCAGTACTTC
CASSLNPTLEQYF
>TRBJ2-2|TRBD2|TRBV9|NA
TGTGCCAGCAGCGTAGCGGGGGGGCCGACCGGGGAGCTGTTTTTT
CASSVAGGPTGELFF
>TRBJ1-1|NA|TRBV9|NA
TGTGCCAGCGCAAGGGGGGGAAGCACTGAAGCTTTCTTT
CASARGGSTEAFF
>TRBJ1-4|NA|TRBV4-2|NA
TGTGCCAGCAGCCCGGAGGGAGTTAATGAAAAACTGTTTTTT
CASSPEGVNEKLFF
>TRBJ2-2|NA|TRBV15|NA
TGTGCCACCAGCAGAGATAAAACAGGGTTTAGTTACACCGGGGAGCTGTTTTTT
CATSRDKTGFSYTGELFF
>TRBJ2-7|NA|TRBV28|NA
TGTGCCAGCAGTTTCCCGCAGACAGGACCGTACGAGCAGTACTTC
CASSFPQTGPYEQYF
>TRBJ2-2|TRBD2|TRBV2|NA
TGTGCCAGCAGTGTTACTAGCGGGGGGTACACCGGGGAGCTGTTTTTT
CASSVTSGGYTGELFF
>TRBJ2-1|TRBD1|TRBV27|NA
TGTGCCAGCAGTTTAGGGGACAGCTACAATGAGCAGTTCTTC
CASSLGDSYNEQFF
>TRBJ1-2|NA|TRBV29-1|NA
TGCAGCGCACCCCAACAGGGAGTGGATGGCTACACCTTC
CSAPQQGVDGYTF
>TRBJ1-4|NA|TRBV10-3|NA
TGTGCCATCAGTGACAGGGAGGACAATAATGAAAAACTGTTTTTT
CAISDREDNNEKLFF
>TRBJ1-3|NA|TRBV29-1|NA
TGCAGCGGAAAACAGGGTTCTGGAAACACCATATATTTT
CSGKQGSGNTIYF
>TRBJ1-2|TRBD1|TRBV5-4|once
TGCGCCAGCAGTTTCGGGGGACAGGCCCAATCTTGGGGCTACACCTTC
CASSFGGQAQSWGYTF
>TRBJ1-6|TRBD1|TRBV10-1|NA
TGCGCCAGCAGTGAAGACAAAGGACAGGATTATAATTCACCCCTCCACTTT
CASSEDKGQDYNSPLHF
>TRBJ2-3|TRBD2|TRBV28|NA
TGTGCCAGCAGTTTAGGTAATAGCGGGGCAGATACGCAGTATTTT
CASSLGNSGADTQYF
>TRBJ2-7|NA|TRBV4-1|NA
TGCGCCAGCAGCCAAGGGCTAGCGCGAAAGCCCTACGAGCAGTACTTC
CASSQGLARKPYEQYF
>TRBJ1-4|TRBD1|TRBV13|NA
TGTGCCCGCAGCCAGGACAGGGGGCAACCCCATGAAAAACTGTTTTTT
CARSQDRGQPHEKLFF
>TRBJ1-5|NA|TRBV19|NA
TGTGCCAGTAGTAACTACCCCCCGGGGGTTAGCAATCAGCCCCAGCATTTT
CASSNYPPGVSNQPQHF
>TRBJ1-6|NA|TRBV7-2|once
TGTGCCAGCAGCCCCGGACAGATAAATTCACCCCTCCACTTT
CASSPGQINSPLHF
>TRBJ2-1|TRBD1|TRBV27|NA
TGTGCCAGCAGTCCCGGGACAGGGGGGATCGATGAGCAGTTCTTC
CASSPGTGGIDEQFF
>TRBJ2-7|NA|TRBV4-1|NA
TGCGCCAGCAGCCGTCAAATTGGAGAGGACGAGCAGTACTTC
CASSRQIGEDEQYF
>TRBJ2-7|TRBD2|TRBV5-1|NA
TGCGCCAGCAGCCTAGGGACTAGCGGGGGGCGCTACGAGCAGTACTTC
CASSLGTSGGRYEQYF
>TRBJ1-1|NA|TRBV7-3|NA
TGTGCCAGCAGGGAGGGTCGAAACACTGAAGCTTTCTTT
CASREGRNTEAFF
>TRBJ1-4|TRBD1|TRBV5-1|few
TGCGCCAGCAGCCCCGGGACAGCAAATGAAAAACTGTTTTTT
CASSPGTANEKLFF